This T cell receptor (beta chain) stems from a study of response to subunit inactivated influenza vaccine. MiXCR, applied by TCRdb to the RT-PCR reads, yields one record per CDR3 protein. The table has 560,000 or so distinct CDR3 sequences, under 9% seen once; the top ten hold over 10%. This clonotype occurred many times. The material sequenced was PBMCs from blood, taken less than 25 months after vaccination. The clonotype comes from a man between 45 and 75 years old who received an inactivated influenza vaccine.

CDR3 sequence: CASSERGGQFF. CDR3 DNA: TGTGCCAGCAGTGAGCGGGGTGGACAGTTCTTC. V gene TRBV12-3 or TRBV12-4 combines with J gene TRBJ2-1, with 7 bases that match TRBD2. The CDR3 extends over 11 amino acids. V dropped 5 bases and J dropped 13; count of bases not matched to a gene: 5.